The clone carrying this T cell receptor beta chain appeared once. Its cognate antigen is unknown. The data stem from a study of vaccination and CD4 T cells after COVID-19. Study in general: A median of approximately 75 days (range 14 to 241) separated dose two from the taking of post-vaccine samples. Study-level results: The researchers studied relatively few convalescent patients and omitted early post-infection timepoints.

CD4+ T cells that had been cultured provided DNA sequenced with the Oncomine TCR Beta short-read assay. Cultured CD4+ T cells were the source of extracted genomic DNA. TCRdb redid the calling of the PCR reads with MiXCR, one entry per CDR3 protein. The table records 6,100 or so distinct CDR3 sequences, around 50% of them present only once. J gave up 0 bases and V 5 bases, and 7 bases lay outside the gene matches. The CDR3 length is 16 residues. The germline V gene encodes CDR1 KGHDR and CDR2 SFDVKD. This sample's treatment: approximately nine-day PBMC culture with coronavirus spike peptide pools or control peptides (ViraFEST assay).

The sequence was obtained from a human donor who had recovered from COVID-19. This chain uses TRBV24-1 with TRBJ2-5; TRBD2 matches at 8 bases. Sequences were obtained from CD4+ T cells from blood, cultured in vitro. The CDR3 loop reads CATSGAGGSYQETQYF. The DNA for the CDR3 is TGTGCCACCAGTGGGGCGGGAGGATCGTACCAAGAGACCCAGTACTTC.